This entry is about one T cell receptor beta chain. Its antigen is not identified. One end of the junction varies from germline; a read error may be responsible. The CDR3 extends over 11 amino acids. CDR1 is ENHRY and CDR2 is SYGVKD in the germline V gene. This sample is drawn from a study of beta chain features in type 1 diabetes. Across the whole study: Cell yields, gender and age were comparable in patients and healthy donors. General study results and limits: TCRB CDR3s were moderately but significantly shorter in Type 1 diabetes patients in all four CD4+ subsets.

Each donor gave one heparinised blood draw averaging roughly 100 mL. The entirety of the isolated RNA underwent reverse transcription, so expressed TCRB transcripts were sequenced. Libraries were prepared by immunoSEQ multiplex PCR; TCRdb keeps only in-frame clonotypes and omits some of them. The sample yields about 650,000 clones, around 12% seen once. Sequenced material: naive CD4+ T cells from blood. This clonotype was sampled from a man between 25 and 39 years old with type 1 diabetes. The rearrangement joins TRBV10-3 to TRBJ2-7; D could derive from TRBD1 or TRBD2 (5 bases each). CDR3 coding DNA: TGTGCCATCAGTGGGTCAGGGACCTGGAACTTC. Amino acids: CAISGSGTWNF.